Presented here are 23 T cell receptor beta chains from one specimen sequenced in a study of CD8 T cells in ankylosing spondylitis (dated by TCRdb to 2017 to 2019). Libraries were prepared through 5' RACE. Data came from an Illumina HiSeq 2500. TCRdb took the public reads, trimmed them with fastp at Q25, ran MiXCR for clone calling and kept in-frame beta chains. Rows are unified per CDR3 protein, each entry keeping the most common DNA and genes. Present in this sample are 300,000 to 350,000 distinct CDR3 sequences, around 21% of which were seen just once. About 3.7% of the sample lies in the top ten. The sequenced sample consisted of blood, either unsorted or a sorted T cell fraction (not recorded which). The source of these receptors is a female donor with ankylosing spondylitis or in good health (not recorded which).

V gene TRBV6-1 combines with J gene TRBJ2-5; TRBD2 matches at 9 bases. The CDR3 has 14 residues. V shed 6 bases, J shed 4 bases, and the junction held 6 bases outside the gene matches. The V gene's germline CDR1 is MNHNS and CDR2 SASEGT. The CDR3 DNA is TGTGCCAGCAGCCTGACTAGCGGACTAGAGACCCAGTACTTC. Its protein product is CASSLTSGLETQYF.

In its sample, this clonotype was seen many times. The V call is TRBV20-1, the J call TRBJ1-2; perhaps TRBD1 as D (6 bases). V was clipped by 1 base and J by 7 bases, with 10 bases between them. The germline gives CDR1 DFQATT, CDR2 SNEGSKA (reference sequence). The CDR3 has 12 amino acids. The CDR3 nucleotides read TGCAGTGCTAGAGTACAGGGAACTGGCTACACCTTC. Translating gives CSARVQGTGYTF.

The chain joins TRBV12-3 or TRBV12-4 to TRBJ1-2, with a tentative D call TRBD1 (5 bases). V gave up 5 bases and J gave up 5 bases, with 15 bases separating them. The CDR3 has 14 residues. The CDR3 is CASSIMGDSYGYTF. CDR3 sequence (DNA): TGTGCCAGCAGTATTATGGGCGACAGTTATGGCTACACCTTC.

The sample holds many counts of this clonotype. The genes are TRBV10-3 and TRBJ2-2; 10 bases are a match to TRBD2. The CDR3 has 16 residues. Germline CDR1 ENHRY, CDR2 SYGVKD. J was trimmed by 5 bases and V by 2 bases; bases with no gene match: 5. The CDR3 DNA sequence: TGTGCCATCAGTGAGGTTCTAGCGGGAGAGACCGGGGAGCTGTTTTTT. Translated: CAISEVLAGETGELFF.

Only a few counts were recorded for this clonotype. The chain employs TRBV2 and TRBJ2-2; 10 bases are shared with TRBD2. Germline CDR1 SNHLY, CDR2 FYNNEI. J gave up 2 bases and V 4 bases, and 1 base lay outside the gene matches. The CDR3 totals 15 residues. The CDR3 nucleotides read TGTGCCAGCAGTGTACTAGCGGGAAACACCGGGGAGCTGTTTTTT. Its protein is CASSVLAGNTGELFF. Complete variable domain (other parts from reference TRBV2 and TRBJ2-2): EPEVTQTPSHQVTQMGQEVILRCVPISNHLYFYWYRQILGQKVEFLVSFYNNEISEKSEIFDDQFSVERPDGSNFTLKIRSTKLEDSAMYFCASSVLAGNTGELFFGEGSRLTVL.

The chain employs TRBV7-2 and TRBJ1-5; 7 bases align to TRBD1. Trimming cost V 5 bases and J 1 base; bases outside gene matches: 5. Germline values: CDR1 SGHTA, CDR2 FQGNSA. The CDR3 extends over 15 amino acids. DNA of the CDR3: TGTGCCAGCAGCCTGGACAGGACAAGCAATCAGCCCCAGCATTTT. Its protein is CASSLDRTSNQPQHF.

The chain employs TRBV5-6 and TRBJ2-7, with 7 bases matching TRBD1. CDR3 length: 19 residues. Unmatched junction bases numbered 15, after V lost 0 bases and J lost 0 bases. CDR1 SGHDT and CDR2 YYEEEE come from the germline V gene. CDR3 residues: CASSLAVGQWTLSSYEQYF. Here the CDR3 DNA reads TGTGCCAGCAGCTTGGCCGTGGGACAGTGGACCCTTAGCTCCTACGAGCAGTACTTC.

The sample holds a few counts of this clonotype. The V call is TRBV20-1, the J call TRBJ2-7, with unresolved D. Trimming pared 4 bases from V and 0 bases from J, leaving 10 bases between. This CDR3 has 13 residues. Germline values: CDR1 DFQATT, CDR2 SNEGSKA (reference sequence). CDR3 sequence: CSAKTWSSYEQYF. CDR3 bases: TGCAGTGCTAAGACATGGTCCTCCTACGAGCAGTACTTC.

This clonotype was seen a handful of times. The J gene is TRBJ2-1, the V gene TRBV12-5; TRBD2 agrees at 9 bases. The CDR3 is made up of 16 amino acids. J lost 0 bases, V lost 7 bases, and 7 bases had no gene match. Germline assignment: CDR1 LGHNT and CDR2 FRNRAP. CDR3: CASAPHSGSSYNEQFF. The CDR3 DNA sequence: TGTGCTAGTGCTCCCCATAGCGGGAGCTCCTACAATGAGCAGTTCTTC.

The rearrangement joins TRBV7-2 to TRBJ2-1; D ambiguous. Germline V gives CDR1 SGHTA, CDR2 FQGNSA. The CDR3 sequence is 13 residues long. Trimming removed 7 bases from V and 4 bases from J, with 11 bases in between. CDR3 nucleotide sequence: TGTGCCAGCACCGCCGGGTATTACAATGAGCAGTTCTTC. Residues: CASTAGYYNEQFF.

The V gene is TRBV20-1, the J gene TRBJ2-1, with D hard to call. CDR1 is DFQATT and CDR2 is SNEGSKA in the germline V gene (reference sequence). The ends were cut back, 6 bases at V and 0 bases at J, with 24 bases in the middle. The CDR3 sequence is 18 residues long. The CDR3 spells CSATFGGYTPSSYNEQFF. Here the CDR3 DNA reads TGCAGTGCCACCTTCGGTGGATACACCCCGAGCTCCTACAATGAGCAGTTCTTC.

This clonotype was seen only a few times. The rearrangement joins TRBV5-5 to TRBJ1-1; a weak D match, TRBD1 (5 bases). The germline V gene encodes CDR1 SGHKS and CDR2 YYEKEE (reference sequence). The CDR3 loop spans 14 amino acids. V lost 6 bases and J 2 bases, leaving 14 bases between the germline ends. CDR3 in DNA: TGTGCCAGCACCCTTAGACAGTTTAACACTGAAGCTTTCTTT. Translated: CASTLRQFNTEAFF.

The rearrangement links TRBV10-3 to TRBJ2-1; D could derive from TRBD1 or TRBD2 (5 bases each). Trimming removed 7 bases from V and 3 bases from J, with 13 bases in between. The CDR3 covers 14 residues. Germline loops: CDR1 ENHRY, CDR2 SYGVKD. CDR3 in DNA: TGTGCCATCACTGGGGGAACTGGCTACAATGAGCAGTTCTTC. Residues: CAITGGTGYNEQFF.

This clonotype was found a few times. One end of the junction fails to match germline, which may point to a read error. The chain links TRBV29-1 to TRBJ2-1; 9 bases line up with TRBD2. CDR1 and CDR2 (germline): SQVTM, ANQGSEA. This CDR3 contains 13 residues. The CDR3 region is CSVGRGGGGTELF. Here the CDR3 DNA reads TGCAGCGTTGGTCGCGGCGGGGGGGGGACGGAACTTTTC.

This clonotype has a count of ten or more. V gene TRBV7-9 combines with J gene TRBJ1-4, with D unresolved. The germline CDR1 and CDR2 sequences are SEHNR and FQNEAQ (reference sequence). V was cut by 5 bases and J by 0 bases, with 13 bases left in between. The CDR3 spans 16 residues. The DNA of the CDR3 is TGTGCCAGCAGCACCCGGTACGGCGCAACTAATGAAAAACTGTTTTTT. Its translation is CASSTRYGATNEKLFF.

The chain couples TRBV9 to TRBJ2-2; D may be TRBD1 or TRBD2 (6 bases each). Germline CDR1 is SGDLS and CDR2 is YYNGEE. This CDR3 spans 14 amino acids. V was shortened by 2 bases and J by 5 bases, with 10 bases between the two germline ends. CDR3 bases: TGTGCCAGCAGCGTCAGGGGAGGAACCGGGGAGCTGTTTTTT. Its translation is CASSVRGGTGELFF.

The chain recombines TRBV28 with TRBJ2-1; TRBD2 matches at 8 bases. This CDR3 is built from 18 residues. J lost 0 bases, V lost 6 bases, and 13 bases had no gene match. Germline assignment: CDR1 MDHEN and CDR2 SYDVKM. The CDR3 bases are TGTGCCAGCAGCTATCCGGGACTAGGTACGAACTCCTACAATGAGCAGTTCTTC. Amino acid sequence: CASSYPGLGTNSYNEQFF.

The chain has TRBV18 and TRBJ2-7; D gene uncertain. This CDR3 is built from 14 residues. CDR1 is KGHSH, CDR2 LQKENI, per germline. V was clipped by 3 bases and J by 4 bases, with 13 bases between them. CDR3 protein: CASSPSASLYEQYF. The CDR3 nucleotides read TGTGCCAGCTCACCCTCCGCTTCCCTTTACGAGCAGTACTTC.

As concerns this clonotype: A junction end diverges from the germline sequence, so it may reflect a read error. The rearrangement joins TRBV7-7 to TRBJ2-7; TRBD1 aligns across 9 bases. Per germline, CDR1 SSHAT and CDR2 FNYEAQ (reference sequence). This CDR3 is built from 13 residues. CDR3 protein: CASSTGQGNEQYF. The CDR3 nucleotides are TGTGCTAGCAGCACGGGACAGGGTAACGAGCAGTACTTC.

This clonotype was seen a handful of times. V usage is TRBV2 and J usage is TRBJ1-2; D is unresolved. The V gene lost 5 bases and the J gene lost 3 bases, with 13 bases spanning the gap. Germline values: CDR1 SNHLY, CDR2 FYNNEI. This CDR3 is 14 amino acids long. Here the CDR3 DNA reads TGTGCCAGCAGTCCATGGGGAGGCGACTATGGCTACACCTTC. It yields the protein CASSPWGGDYGYTF.

This clonotype has ten or more counts. The chain carries TRBV5-1 and TRBJ2-1; D may match TRBD1 or TRBD2 (5 bases each). Trimming pared 3 bases from V and 7 bases from J, leaving 11 bases between. The V gene's germline CDR1 is SGHRS and CDR2 YFSETQ. The CDR3 has 13 amino acids. CDR3 nucleotide sequence: TGCGCCAGCAGCTCCGGGACGCGGAATGAGCAGTTCTTC. Translating gives CASSSGTRNEQFF.

V usage is TRBV28 and J usage is TRBJ1-1; D remains ambiguous. Germline CDR1 is MDHEN and CDR2 is SYDVKM. Trimming pared 5 bases from V and 5 bases from J, leaving 12 bases between. CDR3 length: 13 amino acids. CDR3 bases: TGTGCCAGCAGTATCCCTATGTGGACTGAAGCTTTCTTT. This sequence encodes CASSIPMWTEAFF.

This chain connects TRBV11-1 to TRBJ2-3; 9 bases align to TRBD2. CDR3 length: 13 residues. The germline gives CDR1 SGHAT, CDR2 FQDESV (reference sequence). Unmatched junction bases numbered 2, after V lost 6 bases and J lost 4 bases. The CDR3 DNA reads as TGTGCCAGCAGGAGACTAGCGGCAGATACGCAGTATTTT. Amino acids: CASRRLAADTQYF.